This T cell receptor (beta chain) emerged from a study of T-cell memory formation after mild COVID-19. In the study overall: TCR clusters were mostly donor specific.

In its sample, this clonotype was seen a few times. No antigen is known for it. Germline loops: CDR1 SGHRS, CDR2 YFSETQ. CDR3 length: 14 residues. V was trimmed by 4 bases and J by 3 bases, leaving 12 bases between them. Findings and limits, study-wide: Clones contracting over day 15 to 85 were CD4/CD8 balanced, with later expanders leaning CD4+. Unconfirmed was the SARS-CoV-2 specificity of second-wave clones that peaked on day 37.

Constant-segment primers served in 5'RACE that generated TCR alpha and TCR beta cDNA libraries bearing sample barcodes and UMIs. TCRdb reanalysed the 5' RACE reads using MiXCR and keeps one entry per CDR3 protein. In the table there are 350,000 to 550,000 distinct CDR3 sequences, about a sixth of which are singletons. Sequencing was done on a sample of PBMCs or a T cell subset sorted from them (not recorded which). The origin of this receptor is a man aged 18 to 29 who had mild COVID-19 (a few samples of this study predate the infection). Cell type and time point are not known. V and J are TRBV5-1 and TRBJ2-3; possible D gene TRBD1, 6 bases. The DNA of the CDR3 is TGCGCCAGCAGCATGCTGACAGGAACAGATACGCAGTATTTT. It specifies CASSMLTGTDTQYF.